Each of the 20 T cell receptor beta chains below was sequenced from the same sample in a study of liver allograft versus peripheral blood T cells. On the study more broadly: The authors compared T cell receptor repertoires in transplanted livers with recipients' peripheral blood repertoires.

TCRdb independently ran MiXCR on the reads; one entry per CDR3 protein. The sample lists about 8,500 distinct CDR3 sequences; approximately 17% were seen once. These receptors were collected from a human patient who had a liver transplant. A share of the T cells may be of graft donor origin.

The rearrangement joins TRBV20-1 to TRBJ2-1; tentative D call: TRBD2 (7 bases). Germline loops: CDR1 DFQATT, CDR2 SNEGSKA (reference sequence). V lost 2 bases, J lost 12 bases, and 17 bases lay in between. The CDR3 consists of 13 residues. CDR3 residues: CSARTGLAVLQFF. CDR3 coding DNA: TGCAGTGCTAGAACAGGGCTAGCGGTATTGCAGTTCTTC.

This clonotype has a handful of counts. This chain joins TRBV5-6 and TRBJ2-7, with 7 bases matching TRBD1. Germline V gene sequence: CDR1 SGHDT, CDR2 YYEEEE. The CDR3 sequence is 15 residues long. Trimming at V came to 0 bases and at J to 3 bases, leaving 6 bases not matched to a gene. CDR3 sequence reads: CASSLGVGQYYEQYF. In nucleotides, the CDR3 is TGTGCCAGCAGCTTGGGAGTGGGACAGTACTACGAGCAGTACTTC.

This clonotype appeared many times. This chain's CDR3 is CSVSRQGIETQYF. In DNA, the CDR3 is TGCAGCGTCTCCAGACAGGGTATCGAGACCCAGTACTTC. The chain joins TRBV29-1 to TRBJ2-5, with 7 bases that match TRBD1. With 6 bases clipped from V and 5 bases from J, the junction kept 9 bases outside the gene matches. This CDR3 has 13 amino acids. Germline V gene data show CDR1 as SQVTM and CDR2 as ANQGSEA.

This clonotype is termed medium-sized (0.01 to 0.1%). The chain is built from TRBV6-2 or TRBV6-3 and TRBJ1-2; 7 bases agree with TRBD1. There are 15 residues in the CDR3. V trimming: 2 bases; J trimming: 7 bases; junction bases outside the gene matches: 10. Germline-derived CDR1 and CDR2 are MNHEY and SVGEGT. CDR3 protein: CASSYAGEGAAGYTF. The CDR3 DNA sequence: TGTGCCAGCAGTTACGCCGGTGAGGGGGCGGCTGGCTACACCTTC.

The chain combines TRBV9 with TRBJ1-3; 12 positions match TRBD1. This CDR3 spans 18 amino acids. The V gene's germline CDR1 is SGDLS and CDR2 YYNGEE. Losses at the gene ends were 2 bases for V and 2 bases for J; bases not matched to a gene: 8. As DNA, the CDR3 is TGTGCCAGCAGCGTTGGAGGGACAGGGGGCGCAACTGGAAACACCATATATTTT. As protein: CASSVGGTGGATGNTIYF.

In this sample, this clonotype turned up many times. The chain joins TRBV20-1 to TRBJ1-5; D unresolved. The CDR3 is made up of 13 amino acids. Germline CDR1 and CDR2: DFQATT and SNEGSKA (reference sequence). The germline V and J ends were trimmed by 0 bases and 2 bases, with 5 bases remaining between them. CDR3 protein: CSARDPRNQPQHF. Written as DNA, the CDR3 is TGCAGTGCTAGAGATCCCCGCAATCAGCCCCAGCATTTT.

This clonotype has just one count. A much bigger clone sits one base away, suggesting this may be a read error. The chain recombines TRBV25-1 with TRBJ1-2; 7 nucleotides match TRBD1. CDR1 is MGHDK, CDR2 SYGVNS, per germline. This CDR3 has 13 amino acids. CDR3 loop: CASSRTTGHGYIF. CDR3 nucleotides: TGTGCCAGCAGCCGAACGACAGGGCATGGCTACATCTTC.

This clonotype is categorized as medium-sized. The chain links TRBV20-1 to TRBJ1-2; 11 bases match TRBD1. V shed 3 bases and J 3 bases; nucleotides not matched to a gene: 9. This CDR3 region has 16 residues. The germline V gene encodes CDR1 DFQATT and CDR2 SNEGSKA (reference sequence). This chain's CDR3 is CSASLWDRGEDYGYTF. The CDR3 nucleotides are TGCAGTGCTAGCCTCTGGGACAGGGGGGAGGACTATGGCTACACCTTC.

The sample holds a few counts of this clonotype. The CDR3 sequence: CSARGTETWFTGELFF. The CDR3 DNA follows: TGCAGTGCTAGAGGAACTGAGACGTGGTTCACCGGGGAGCTGTTTTTT. The chain combines TRBV20-1 with TRBJ2-2; D unclear. The CDR3 is 16 residues long. Deletions cut 1 base from V and 4 bases from J, with 16 bases between. Looked up from germline, CDR1 is DFQATT and CDR2 is SNEGSKA (reference sequence).

This clonotype was observed at least ten times. The chain recombines TRBV12-3 or TRBV12-4 with TRBJ2-7; D possibly corresponds to TRBD1 (6 bases). The CDR3 consists of 14 residues. Trimming removed 5 bases from V and 7 bases from J, with 18 bases in between. The CDR3 region is CASSPRGGSWEQYF. CDR3 coding DNA: TGTGCCAGCAGTCCCAGGGGTGGGTCTTGGGAGCAGTACTTC.

This clonotype was observed at least ten times. This rearrangement joins TRBV20-1 to TRBJ2-5; 8 bases are shared with TRBD1. The CDR3 runs to 13 residues. J gave up 5 bases and V 4 bases, and 6 bases lay outside the gene matches. The germline V gene has CDR1 DFQATT and CDR2 SNEGSKA (reference sequence). The CDR3: CSATTGEWETQYF. The DNA for the CDR3 is TGCAGTGCTACGACAGGGGAATGGGAGACCCAGTACTTC.

This clonotype is deemed medium-sized (0.01 to 0.1%). The chain is built from TRBV7-2 and TRBJ1-4; perhaps TRBD1 as D (6 bases). Per germline, CDR1 SGHTA and CDR2 FQGNSA. The CDR3 loop spans 16 amino acids. Trimming removed 4 bases from V and 6 bases from J, with 18 bases in between. The CDR3: CASSSGEGGLYEKLFF. For the CDR3, the DNA is TGTGCCAGCAGCTCCGGGGAGGGGGGCCTATATGAAAAACTGTTTTTT.

In its sample, this clonotype is medium-sized. V gene TRBV6-5 combines with J gene TRBJ2-6, with 11 bases that match TRBD1. Germline V gene sequence: CDR1 MNHEY, CDR2 SVGAGI. The CDR3 spans 17 residues. V lost 5 bases to trimming and J lost 0 bases; unmatched junction nucleotides: 3. The CDR3: CASSRTGGASGANVLTF. The CDR3 coding sequence is TGTGCCAGCAGTCGGACAGGGGGCGCCTCTGGGGCCAACGTCCTGACTTTC.

This clonotype is medium-sized (0.01 to 0.1%) in the sample. The V and J genes are TRBV7-2 and TRBJ2-3; D gene uncertain. The CDR3 runs to 13 residues. Germline loops: CDR1 SGHTA, CDR2 FQGNSA. Trimming cost V 6 bases and J 2 bases, with 9 bases left between them. In DNA form, the CDR3 reads TGTGCCAGCAGTAGCCTTTTCACAGATACGCAGTATTTT. Its translation is CASSSLFTDTQYF.

The J gene is TRBJ2-1, the V gene TRBV6-5, with TRBD1 matching 9 bases. Germline V lookup: CDR1 MNHEY, CDR2 SVGAGI. The V and J ends lost 4 bases and 1 base, in that order; junction bases with no gene match: 5. This CDR3 spans 16 amino acids. The DNA for the CDR3 is TGTGCCAGCAGTTGGGACAGGGCCGCATCCTACAATGAGCAGTTCTTC. This sequence encodes CASSWDRAASYNEQFF.

There are many counts of this clonotype. The V and J genes are TRBV20-1 and TRBJ2-1; 14 bases map to TRBD2. This CDR3 is 14 amino acids long. Germline V CDR1 and CDR2: DFQATT, SNEGSKA (reference sequence). V was pared by 5 bases and J by 8 bases, with 5 bases of the junction left unmatched. The chain's CDR3 is CSAAPGLAGDEQFF. The CDR3 DNA follows: TGCAGTGCTGCTCCGGGACTAGCGGGAGATGAGCAGTTCTTC.

The chain carries TRBV20-1 and TRBJ1-1; 9 nucleotides match TRBD1. Unmatched junction bases numbered 7, after V lost 6 bases and J lost 2 bases. The CDR3 totals 14 residues. Germline V gene lookup returns CDR1 DFQATT and CDR2 SNEGSKA (reference sequence). The CDR3 nucleotides are TGCAGTGCGCACGGACAGGGGAGAAACACTGAAGCTTTCTTT. Protein sequence: CSAHGQGRNTEAFF.

In this sample, this clonotype turned up many times. The chain combines TRBV18 with TRBJ1-1, with no clear D. The CDR3 extends over 14 amino acids. Trimming removed 2 bases from V and 3 bases from J, with 10 bases in between. CDR1 and CDR2 from the germline V gene are KGHSH and LQKENI. CDR3 sequence reads: CASSPLQTDTEAFF. The CDR3 region has the DNA TGTGCCAGCTCACCATTACAGACCGACACTGAAGCTTTCTTT.

This clonotype was seen a few times. For the CDR3, the DNA is TGTGCCAGCAGTCGGACAGCGGGGCCGGGGGGGGGCTACACCTTC. Translated: CASSRTAGPGGGYTF. This chain links TRBV28 with TRBJ1-2; a possible D gene is TRBD1 (6 bases). Germline V CDR1 and CDR2: MDHEN, SYDVKM. Trimming pared 5 bases from V and 8 bases from J, leaving 21 bases between. The CDR3 totals 15 residues.

This clonotype qualifies as medium-sized. The rearrangement joins TRBV19 to TRBJ1-4, with 7 bases fitting TRBD1. The V segment lost 4 bases and the J segment 0 bases; nucleotides outside the gene matches: 11. This CDR3 is built from 18 residues. Germline-derived CDR1 and CDR2 are LNHDA and SQIVND (reference sequence). The CDR3 nucleotides are TGTGCCAGTAGTAGGGACAGCAAGGTTTGGACAACTAATGAAAAACTGTTTTTT. It specifies CASSRDSKVWTTNEKLFF.